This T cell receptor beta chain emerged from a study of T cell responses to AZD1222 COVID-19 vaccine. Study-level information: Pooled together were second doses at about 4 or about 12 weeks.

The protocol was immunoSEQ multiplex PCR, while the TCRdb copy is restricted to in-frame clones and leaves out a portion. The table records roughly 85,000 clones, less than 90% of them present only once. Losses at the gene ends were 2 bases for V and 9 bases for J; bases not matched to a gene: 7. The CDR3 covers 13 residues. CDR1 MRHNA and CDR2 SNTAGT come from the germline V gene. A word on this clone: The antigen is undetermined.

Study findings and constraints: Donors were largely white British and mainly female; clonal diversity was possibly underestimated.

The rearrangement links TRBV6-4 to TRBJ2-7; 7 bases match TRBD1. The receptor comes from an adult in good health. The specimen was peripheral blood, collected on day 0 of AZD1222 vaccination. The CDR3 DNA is TGTGCCAGCAGTGACGAAGGGGGCGCACGGCAGTACTTC. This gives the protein CASSDEGGARQYF.